The 21 T cell receptor beta chains below were found in one sample sequenced in a study of T cells in Graves' hyperthyroidism and ophthalmopathy. RNA transcripts served as the template for amplifying TCR beta CDR3 regions. The HTBI primer set was used in a first-round RT-PCR of the TCR CDR3. TCRdb reanalysed the multiplex PCR reads using MiXCR and keeps one entry per CDR3 protein. Here the sample spans some 250,000 distinct CDR3 sequences, approximately 15% being singletons. Sequencing was done on a sample of blood. The receptors were gathered from a woman aged 35 to 49 with Graves' hyperthyroidism that later progressed to Graves' ophthalmopathy.

This clonotype has only a few counts. The chain recombines TRBV2 with TRBJ1-1; TRBD1 is a possible D gene (6 bases). The germline V and J ends were trimmed by 6 bases and 5 bases, with 13 bases remaining between them. Germline assignment: CDR1 SNHLY and CDR2 FYNNEI. The CDR3 consists of 13 residues. CDR3 sequence reads: CASRGRGGTEAFF. In DNA form, the CDR3 reads TGTGCCAGCAGAGGGCGAGGGGGGACTGAAGCTTTCTTT. The whole variable domain, remainder taken from reference TRBV2 and TRBJ1-1, is EPEVTQTPSHQVTQMGQEVILRCVPISNHLYFYWYRQILGQKVEFLVSFYNNEISEKSEIFDDQFSVERPDGSNFTLKIRSTKLEDSAMYFCASRGRGGTEAFFGQGTRLTVV.

This clonotype was observed at least ten times. This rearrangement joins TRBV5-1 to TRBJ2-7, with 7 bases lining up with TRBD1. Germline CDR1 SGHRS, CDR2 YFSETQ. This CDR3 comprises 15 residues. V was pared by 1 base and J by 4 bases, with 8 bases of the junction left unmatched. DNA for the CDR3: TGCGCCAGCAGCTTGTATAACAGGGGCAGATACGAGCAGTACTTC. Translated: CASSLYNRGRYEQYF.

Ten or more counts support this clonotype. V is TRBV11-2 and J is TRBJ2-7, with 9 positions matching TRBD1. CDR1 SGHAT and CDR2 FQNNGV come from the germline V gene. The junction had 6 bases not matched to a gene; V was cut back by 4 bases and J by 2 bases. This CDR3 region has 15 residues. CDR3: CASSSSRDRAYEQYF. The CDR3 DNA follows: TGTGCCAGCAGCTCCTCCCGGGACAGGGCCTACGAGCAGTACTTC.

Ten or more counts support this clonotype. The chain employs TRBV6-1 and TRBJ2-7; D may be TRBD1 (7 bases). V gave up 11 bases and J gave up 5 bases, with 13 bases separating them. The CDR3 is 11 residues long. Per germline, CDR1 MNHNS and CDR2 SASEGT. The DNA of the CDR3 is TGTGCCTGCCAGGGGGGCCACGAGCAGTACTTC. Protein: CACQGGHEQYF.

The CDR3 loop reads CASSPLGWEKLFF. DNA of the CDR3: TGTGCCAGCAGCCCCCTCGGGTGGGAAAAACTGTTTTTT. The chain links TRBV7-9 to TRBJ1-4, with D unclear. This CDR3 contains 13 residues. CDR1 and CDR2 from the germline V gene are SEHNR and FQNEAQ (reference sequence). Trimming stripped 5 bases from V and 8 bases from J, with 12 bases between.

Remarks on this clonotype: Given a much more abundant clone one base away, this may be a read error. The chain is built from TRBV29-1 and TRBJ2-3; 10 bases align to TRBD2. The germline gives CDR1 SQVTM, CDR2 ANQGSEA. The CDR3 consists of 14 residues. Trimming at V came to 8 bases and at J to 3 bases, leaving 8 bases not matched to a gene. CDR3 bases: TGCAGCATGTTTAGCGGGAGGACGACAGATACGCAGTATTTT. It is translated as CSMFSGRTTDTQYF.

This clonotype was recorded at least ten times. The rearrangement joins TRBV24-1 to TRBJ2-3; D might be TRBD2 (5 bases). Germline CDR1 KGHDR, CDR2 SFDVKD. The V and J ends lost 3 bases and 1 base respectively, with 7 bases between them. This CDR3 is 14 amino acids long. The CDR3 spells CATSDRTGTDTQYF. CDR3 sequence (DNA): TGTGCCACCAGTGATCGGACTGGCACAGATACGCAGTATTTT.

This clonotype was observed at least ten times. The J gene is TRBJ1-6, the V gene TRBV10-3; 8 positions agree with TRBD1. Germline trimming cut 3 bases from V and 5 bases from J; bases unmatched to any gene: 6. This CDR3 spans 16 amino acids. CDR1 and CDR2 from the germline V gene are ENHRY and SYGVKD. CDR3 DNA: TGTGCCATCAGTGATTTCTACAGGGGGAATAATTCACCCCTCCACTTT. This translates into CAISDFYRGNNSPLHF.

In its sample, this clonotype was seen many times. The CDR3 DNA reads as TGTGCCAGCAGCTTTAATCCGGGACTCGACTATGGCTACACCTTC. It specifies CASSFNPGLDYGYTF. V and J are TRBV5-6 and TRBJ1-2; tentatively, D is TRBD1 (5 bases). CDR1 is SGHDT, CDR2 YYEEEE, per germline. Trimming took off 2 bases at V and 3 bases at J, with 14 bases between the two ends. This CDR3 has 15 amino acids.

This clonotype was recorded at least ten times. The V call is TRBV6-1, the J call TRBJ2-3; D is possibly TRBD2 (5 bases). The CDR3 covers 13 residues. The V gene's germline CDR1 is MNHNS and CDR2 SASEGT. The V and J ends lost 6 bases and 3 bases respectively, with 10 bases between them. CDR3 sequence reads: CASRGAATDTQYF. The CDR3 DNA reads TGTGCCAGCAGGGGAGCGGCGACAGATACGCAGTATTTT.

Of note for this clonotype: This clone may be a read error of a much larger clone one base away. The CDR3 carries no conserved terminal phenylalanine or tryptophan, so it likely arises from a read error. The V and J genes are TRBV20-1 and TRBJ2-7; 7 bases line up with TRBD2. The CDR3 sequence is 15 residues long. Germline assignment: CDR1 DFQATT and CDR2 SNEGSKA (reference sequence). Unmatched junction bases numbered 9, after V lost 1 base and J lost 3 bases. The CDR3 spells CSARARGGRRYEQYY. CDR3 DNA: TGCAGTGCTAGAGCGCGCGGGGGTCGCCGCTACGAGCAGTACTAC.

Ten or more counts support this clonotype. The chain couples TRBV6-1 to TRBJ1-1; unclear D gene. Trimming left V 4 bases short and J 0 bases short, with 9 bases between. Germline assignment: CDR1 MNHNS and CDR2 SASEGT. The CDR3 sequence is 14 residues long. DNA for the CDR3: TGTGCCAGCAGTGCTCAGGTTCTGAACACTGAAGCTTTCTTT. Translating it yields CASSAQVLNTEAFF.

This clonotype was counted at least ten times. The CDR3 nucleotides read TGTGCCAGCAGGGCCGGGCTAGCGGGCTACACAGATACGCAGTATTTT. Amino acids: CASRAGLAGYTDTQYF. The chain carries TRBV28 and TRBJ2-3, with 8 bases aligning to TRBD2. The CDR3 sequence is 16 residues long. Per germline, CDR1 MDHEN and CDR2 SYDVKM. Germline trimming cut 6 bases from V and 2 bases from J; bases unmatched to any gene: 10.

CDR3 sequence: CASRESSGNQPQHF. The CDR3 DNA sequence: TGTGCCAGCAGAGAGTCGTCGGGCAATCAGCCCCAGCATTTT. This chain uses TRBV10-3 with TRBJ1-5; no firm D call. Deletions cut 10 bases from V and 2 bases from J, with 15 bases between. The CDR3 totals 14 residues. Germline CDR1 and CDR2: ENHRY and SYGVKD.

This clonotype was recorded many times. This chain joins TRBV2 and TRBJ2-7; TRBD1 is a possible D gene (6 bases). CDR1 is SNHLY, CDR2 FYNNEI, per germline. The CDR3 runs 13 residues. V lost 6 bases and J 7 bases, leaving 16 bases between the germline ends. The CDR3 sequence is CASRDYRAGEQYF. CDR3 bases: TGTGCCAGCAGAGACTACAGGGCTGGGGAGCAGTACTTC. The full variable domain, its missing parts supplied by reference TRBV2 and TRBJ2-7, is EPEVTQTPSHQVTQMGQEVILRCVPISNHLYFYWYRQILGQKVEFLVSFYNNEISEKSEIFDDQFSVERPDGSNFTLKIRSTKLEDSAMYFCASRDYRAGEQYFGPGTRLTVT.

Many counts were recorded for this clonotype. V usage is TRBV12-3 or TRBV12-4 and J usage is TRBJ1-5, with D perhaps matching TRBD1 (6 bases). V was clipped by 5 bases and J by 6 bases, with 17 bases between them. The CDR3 is 15 amino acids. The CDR3 region has the DNA TGTGCCAGCAGTGAGACGTACGGAGGGGGTCAGCCCCAGCATTTT. It is translated as CASSETYGGGQPQHF.

This clonotype came up many times. The V and J genes are TRBV7-3 and TRBJ2-5, with D possibly TRBD2 on 5 matching bases. The germline V and J ends were trimmed by 5 bases and 4 bases, with 11 bases remaining between them. Per germline, CDR1 SGHTA and CDR2 FQGTGA. The CDR3 extends over 13 amino acids. This CDR3 is CASSAGSGETQYF. In nucleotides, the CDR3 is TGTGCCAGCAGCGCCGGCAGCGGAGAGACCCAGTACTTC.

For this clonotype: A much larger clone lies a single base off, so this may be a read error. The rearrangement uses TRBV2 and TRBJ2-6; D possibly corresponds to TRBD1 (5 bases). This CDR3 contains 15 residues. Germline CDR1 is SNHLY and CDR2 is FYNNEI. This CDR3 reads CASSIQSSGANALTF. The DNA for the CDR3 is TGTGCCAGCAGTATACAGAGCTCTGGGGCCAACGCCCTGACTTTC.

This clonotype was observed many times. This chain uses TRBV28 with TRBJ2-6; 7 positions agree with TRBD2. Germline loops: CDR1 MDHEN, CDR2 SYDVKM. The CDR3 has 15 residues. V shed 6 bases, J shed 1 base, and the junction held 3 bases outside the gene matches. The DNA for the CDR3 is TGTGCCAGCAGAGGGGAGGGTTCTGGGGCCAACGTCCTGACTTTC. The encoded protein is CASRGEGSGANVLTF.

This clonotype was observed a few times. The chain links TRBV4-1 to TRBJ2-5; 15 bases line up with TRBD2. Germline loops: CDR1 MGHRA, CDR2 YSYEKL. The CDR3 covers 18 residues. V shed 1 base and J 5 bases; nucleotides not matched to a gene: 8. The CDR3 is CASSQVNLGLAGGETQYF. DNA for the CDR3: TGCGCCAGCAGCCAAGTAAATCTGGGACTAGCGGGAGGTGAGACCCAGTACTTC.

In this sample, this clonotype turned up many times. This rearrangement joins TRBV27 to TRBJ1-4, with 9 bases identical to TRBD1. The length of the CDR3 is 16 residues. Germline trimming cut 4 bases from V and 1 base from J; bases unmatched to any gene: 4. The germline V gene has CDR1 MNHEY and CDR2 SMNVEV (reference sequence). CDR3: CASSWDRDGTNEKLFF. DNA for the CDR3: TGTGCCAGCAGTTGGGACAGGGACGGAACTAATGAAAAACTGTTTTTT.